This TCR beta chain was obtained from a study of metastatic and nonmetastatic thyroid tumors. At the level of the study: Peripheral blood and tumor or nodule samples from malignant and benign thyroid patients were compared. Study results and limitations: Malignant thyroid tumors reportedly exceeded benign nodules significantly in TCR beta diversity, with the difference appearing in blood and tumor.

This clone was seen many times. Its antigen remains unknown. Every patient underwent thyroid surgery untreated. With MiXCR, TCRdb reprocessed the PCR reads. The sample has fewer than 15,000 clones, under 30% seen once. Trimming removed 5 bases at V and 3 bases at J, with 12 bases between. Germline values: CDR1 SEHNR, CDR2 FQNEAQ (reference sequence). This CDR3 region has 14 residues. The sample was blood. This receptor was obtained from a female donor with papillary thyroid cancer or a benign thyroid nodule (not recorded which). Some clones in this sample may be carry-over from other donors' samples. The chain links TRBV7-9 to TRBJ2-3, with D uncertain. In nucleotides, the CDR3 is TGTGCCAGCAGCCCCCCCTACGGAACAGATACGCAGTATTTT. As protein: CASSPPYGTDTQYF.